This TCR beta chain was captured by sequencing in a study of a mutant IDH1 vaccine in newly diagnosed glioma. Overall study context: Among treated patients, around 62% were male and approximately 40% female, and mean age was approximately 40 years. Therapy received beforehand was radiotherapy, temozolomide, or both, with most patients given both.

General observations from the study: Vaccine-induced immune responses were detected in roughly 93% of patients.

Assay used: immunoSEQ multiplex PCR; TCRdb lists only in-frame clones, some missing. The sample records about 88,000 clones, roughly 87% being singletons. V shed 8 bases and J 4 bases; nucleotides not matched to a gene: 6. The CDR3 length is 14 residues. Germline-derived CDR1 and CDR2 are SQVTM and ANQGSEA. Points on this clone: Its target is not known.

The time point denotes: baseline, week 1 (first vaccination visit). This sample's treatment: pre-vaccination baseline after standard-of-care therapy. Each tumor in the donors was a new WHO grade 3 or 4 astrocytoma, IDH1-mutant and ATRX-lost. The sequenced sample was PBMCs, obtained from a glioma patient treated with radiotherapy, temozolomide or both. The receptor comes from a middle-aged man with glioma. Some clones in this sample may be carry-over from other donors' samples. The chain couples TRBV29-1 to TRBJ2-3; 13 bases agree with TRBD2. The CDR3 DNA is TGCAGCCTCTCCGGGACTAGCGGGGCAGATACGCAGTATTTT. This codes for CSLSGTSGADTQYF.